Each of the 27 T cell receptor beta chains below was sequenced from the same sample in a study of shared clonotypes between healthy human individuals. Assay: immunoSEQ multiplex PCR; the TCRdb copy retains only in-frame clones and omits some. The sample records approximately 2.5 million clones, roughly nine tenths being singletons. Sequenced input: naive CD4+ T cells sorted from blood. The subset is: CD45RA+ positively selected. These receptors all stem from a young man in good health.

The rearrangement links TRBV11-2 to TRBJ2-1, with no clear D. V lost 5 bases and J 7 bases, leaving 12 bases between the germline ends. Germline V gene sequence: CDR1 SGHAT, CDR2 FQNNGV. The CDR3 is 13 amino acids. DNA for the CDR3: TGTGCCAGCAGCCCCCCGACCCGTAATGAGCAGTTCTTC. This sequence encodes CASSPPTRNEQFF.

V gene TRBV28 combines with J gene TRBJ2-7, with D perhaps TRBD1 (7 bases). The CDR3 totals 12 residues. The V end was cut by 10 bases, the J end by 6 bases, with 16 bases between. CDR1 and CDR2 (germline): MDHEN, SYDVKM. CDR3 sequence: CAIYGTAGEQYF. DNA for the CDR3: TGTGCCATCTACGGGACAGCGGGCGAGCAGTACTTC.

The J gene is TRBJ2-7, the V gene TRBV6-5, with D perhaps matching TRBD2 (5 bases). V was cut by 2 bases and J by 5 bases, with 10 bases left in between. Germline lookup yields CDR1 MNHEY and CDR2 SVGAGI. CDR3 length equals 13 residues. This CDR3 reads CASSYRETNEQYF. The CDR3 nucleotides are TGTGCCAGCAGTTACAGGGAGACCAACGAGCAGTACTTC.

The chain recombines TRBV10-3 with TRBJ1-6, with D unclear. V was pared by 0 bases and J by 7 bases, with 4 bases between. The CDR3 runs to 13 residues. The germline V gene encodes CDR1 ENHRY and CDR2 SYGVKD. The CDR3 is CAISESPNSPLHF. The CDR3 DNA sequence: TGTGCCATCAGTGAGTCCCCGAATTCACCCCTCCACTTT.

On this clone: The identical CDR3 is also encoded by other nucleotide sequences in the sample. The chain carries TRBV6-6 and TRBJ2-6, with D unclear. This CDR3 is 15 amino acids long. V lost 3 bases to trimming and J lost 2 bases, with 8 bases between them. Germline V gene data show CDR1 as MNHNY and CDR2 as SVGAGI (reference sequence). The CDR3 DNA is TGTGCCAGCAGTTATGGTGGGCCTGGGGCCAACGTCCTGACTTTC. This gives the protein CASSYGGPGANVLTF.

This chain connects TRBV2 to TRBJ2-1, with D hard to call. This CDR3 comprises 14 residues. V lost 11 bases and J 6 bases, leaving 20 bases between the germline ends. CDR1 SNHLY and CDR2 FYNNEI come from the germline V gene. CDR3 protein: CALAEDPIGNEQFF. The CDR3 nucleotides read TGTGCCCTTGCTGAGGACCCAATCGGCAATGAGCAGTTCTTC.

The CDR3 reads CASSLPGSVADTQYF. The CDR3 DNA reads TGCGCCAGCAGCCTCCCGGGAAGTGTCGCAGATACGCAGTATTTT. The gene calls are TRBV5-1 and TRBJ2-3; D might be TRBD2 (5 bases). CDR3 length: 15 residues. Germline V lookup: CDR1 SGHRS, CDR2 YFSETQ. Trimming cost V 4 bases and J 4 bases, with 16 bases left between them.

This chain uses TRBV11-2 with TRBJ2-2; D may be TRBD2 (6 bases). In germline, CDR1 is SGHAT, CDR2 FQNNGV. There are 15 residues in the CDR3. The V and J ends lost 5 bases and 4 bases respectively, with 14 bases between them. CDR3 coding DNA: TGTGCCAGCAGCCGGGGACTTACATTCACCGGGGAGCTGTTTTTT. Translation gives CASSRGLTFTGELFF.

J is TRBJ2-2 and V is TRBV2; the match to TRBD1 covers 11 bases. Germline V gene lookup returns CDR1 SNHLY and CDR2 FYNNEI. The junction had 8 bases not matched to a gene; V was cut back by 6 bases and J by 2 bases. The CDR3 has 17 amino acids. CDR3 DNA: TGTGCCAGCAGAAGGACAGGGGGCACAGTTAACACCGGGGAGCTGTTTTTT. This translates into CASRRTGGTVNTGELFF.

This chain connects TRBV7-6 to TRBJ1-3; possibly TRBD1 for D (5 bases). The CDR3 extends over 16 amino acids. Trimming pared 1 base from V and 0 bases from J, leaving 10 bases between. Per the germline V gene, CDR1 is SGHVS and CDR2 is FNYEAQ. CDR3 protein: CASSLDFTGSGNTIYF. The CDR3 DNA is TGTGCCAGCAGCTTAGACTTCACAGGCTCTGGAAACACCATATATTTT.

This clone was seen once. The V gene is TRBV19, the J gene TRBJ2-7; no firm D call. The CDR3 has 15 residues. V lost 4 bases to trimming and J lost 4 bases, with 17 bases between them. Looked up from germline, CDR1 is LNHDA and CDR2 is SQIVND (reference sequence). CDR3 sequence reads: CASSSHRTEKYEQYF. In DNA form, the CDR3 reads TGTGCCAGTAGTAGCCACCGGACCGAGAAATACGAGCAGTACTTC.

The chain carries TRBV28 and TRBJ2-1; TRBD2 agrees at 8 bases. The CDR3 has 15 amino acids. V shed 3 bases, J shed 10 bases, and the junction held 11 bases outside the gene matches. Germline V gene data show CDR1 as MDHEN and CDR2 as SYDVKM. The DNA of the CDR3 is TGTGCCAGCAGTTTCGCTCGTCGGGGGGGAGACGAGCAGTTCTTC. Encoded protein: CASSFARRGGDEQFF.

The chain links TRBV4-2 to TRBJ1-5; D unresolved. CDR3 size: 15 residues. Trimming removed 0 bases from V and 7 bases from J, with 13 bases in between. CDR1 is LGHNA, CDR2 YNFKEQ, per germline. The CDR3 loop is CASSQDESYKQPQHF. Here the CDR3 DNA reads TGTGCCAGCAGCCAAGATGAAAGCTATAAACAGCCCCAGCATTTT.

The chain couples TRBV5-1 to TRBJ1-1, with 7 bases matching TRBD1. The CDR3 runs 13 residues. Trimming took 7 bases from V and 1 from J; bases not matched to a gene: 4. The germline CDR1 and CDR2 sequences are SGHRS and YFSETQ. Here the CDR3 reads CASVDRENTEAFF. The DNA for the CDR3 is TGCGCCAGCGTCGACAGGGAGAACACTGAAGCTTTCTTT.

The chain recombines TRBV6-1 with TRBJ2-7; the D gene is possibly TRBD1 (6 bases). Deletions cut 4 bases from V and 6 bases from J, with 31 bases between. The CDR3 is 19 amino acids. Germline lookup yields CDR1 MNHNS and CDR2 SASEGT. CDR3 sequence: CASSVFTLGQMSARPEQYF. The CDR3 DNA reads TGTGCCAGCAGTGTCTTCACTTTGGGACAAATGAGTGCTCGACCCGAGCAGTACTTC.

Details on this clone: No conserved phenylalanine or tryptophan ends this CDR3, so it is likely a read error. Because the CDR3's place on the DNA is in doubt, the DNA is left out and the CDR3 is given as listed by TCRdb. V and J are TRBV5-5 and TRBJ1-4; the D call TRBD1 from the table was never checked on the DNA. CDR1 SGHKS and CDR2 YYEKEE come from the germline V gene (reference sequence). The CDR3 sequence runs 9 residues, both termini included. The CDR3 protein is CASSFGQFR.

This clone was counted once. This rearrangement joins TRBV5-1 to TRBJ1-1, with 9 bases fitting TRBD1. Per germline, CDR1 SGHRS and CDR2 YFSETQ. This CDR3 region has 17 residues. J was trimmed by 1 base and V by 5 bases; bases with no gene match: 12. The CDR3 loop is CASRVGTGTAQNTEAFF. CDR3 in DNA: TGCGCCAGCAGGGTTGGGACAGGGACCGCTCAGAACACTGAAGCTTTCTTT. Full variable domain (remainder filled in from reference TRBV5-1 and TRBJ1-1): KAGVTQTPRYLIKTRGQQVTLSCSPISGHRSVSWYQQTPGQGLQFLFEYFSETQRNKGNFPGRFSGRQFSNSRSEMNVSTLELGDSALYLCASRVGTGTAQNTEAFFGQGTRLTVV.

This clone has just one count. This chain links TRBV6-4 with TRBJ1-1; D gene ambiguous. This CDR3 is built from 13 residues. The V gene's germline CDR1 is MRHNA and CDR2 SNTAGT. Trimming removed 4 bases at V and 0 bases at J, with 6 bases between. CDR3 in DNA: TGTGCCAGCAGTGCGACGGTGAACACTGAAGCTTTCTTT. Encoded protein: CASSATVNTEAFF.

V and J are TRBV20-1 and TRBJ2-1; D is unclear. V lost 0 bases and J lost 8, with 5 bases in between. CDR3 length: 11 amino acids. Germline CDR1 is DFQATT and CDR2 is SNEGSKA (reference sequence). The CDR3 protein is CSAREVDEQFF. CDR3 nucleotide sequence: TGCAGTGCTAGAGAAGTTGATGAGCAGTTCTTC.

The CDR3: CASSSRSGGRNTGELFF. The CDR3 DNA is TGCGCCAGCAGCTCGAGGAGCGGGGGCCGTAACACCGGGGAGCTGTTTTTT. The chain carries TRBV5-1 and TRBJ2-2; 8 positions match TRBD2. Germline V gives CDR1 SGHRS, CDR2 YFSETQ. Unmatched junction bases numbered 9, after V lost 3 bases and J lost 2 bases. The CDR3 spans 17 residues.

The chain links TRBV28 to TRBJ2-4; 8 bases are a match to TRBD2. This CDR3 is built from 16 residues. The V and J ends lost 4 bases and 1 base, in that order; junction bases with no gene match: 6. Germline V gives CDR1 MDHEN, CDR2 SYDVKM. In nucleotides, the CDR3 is TGTGCCAGCAGTTCCCCGGGCGGGGGGGCCAAAAACATTCAGTACTTC. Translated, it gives CASSSPGGGAKNIQYF.

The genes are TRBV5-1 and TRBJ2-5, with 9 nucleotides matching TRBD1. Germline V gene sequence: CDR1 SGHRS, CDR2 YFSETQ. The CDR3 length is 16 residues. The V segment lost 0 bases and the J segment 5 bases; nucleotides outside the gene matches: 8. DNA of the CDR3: TGCGCCAGCAGCTTGGAAGGGACAGGGTTTGCCGAGACCCAGTACTTC. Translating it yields CASSLEGTGFAETQYF.

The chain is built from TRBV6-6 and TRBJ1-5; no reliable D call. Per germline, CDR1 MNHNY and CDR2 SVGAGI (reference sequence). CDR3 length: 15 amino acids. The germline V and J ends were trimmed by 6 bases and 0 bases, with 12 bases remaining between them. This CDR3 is CASSQQALSNQPQHF. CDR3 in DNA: TGTGCCAGCAGCCAGCAGGCCCTTAGCAATCAGCCCCAGCATTTT.

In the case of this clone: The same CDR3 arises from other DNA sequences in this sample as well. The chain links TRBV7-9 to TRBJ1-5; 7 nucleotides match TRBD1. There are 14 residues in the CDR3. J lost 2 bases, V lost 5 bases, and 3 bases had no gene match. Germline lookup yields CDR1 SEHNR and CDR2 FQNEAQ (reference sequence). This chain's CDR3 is CASSLGQGNQPQHF. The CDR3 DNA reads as TGTGCCAGCAGCCTCGGACAGGGCAATCAGCCCCAGCATTTT.

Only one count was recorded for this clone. The CDR3 DNA sequence: TGTGCCAGCAGCCCCATTGGGCCTAAACGCTACGAGCAGTACTTC. It specifies CASSPIGPKRYEQYF. This chain links TRBV11-2 with TRBJ2-7; D gene uncertain. Between the trimmed V and J ends, which lost 5 bases and 3 bases, there was a span of 17 bases. CDR1 and CDR2 (germline): SGHAT, FQNNGV. This CDR3 is 15 amino acids long.

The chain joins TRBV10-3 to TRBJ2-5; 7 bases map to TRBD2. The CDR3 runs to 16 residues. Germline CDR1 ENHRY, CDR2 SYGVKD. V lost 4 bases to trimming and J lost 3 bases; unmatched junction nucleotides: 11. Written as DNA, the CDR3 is TGTGCCATCAGTGCGTCGGGGCTAAGCGGGAAAGAGACCCAGTACTTC. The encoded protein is CAISASGLSGKETQYF.

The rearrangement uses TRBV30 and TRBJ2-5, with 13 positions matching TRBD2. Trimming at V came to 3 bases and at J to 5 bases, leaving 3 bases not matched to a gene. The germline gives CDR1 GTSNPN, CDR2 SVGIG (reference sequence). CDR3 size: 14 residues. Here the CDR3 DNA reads TGTGCCTGGAGGGGACTAGCGGGGAGGGAGACCCAGTACTTC. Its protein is CAWRGLAGRETQYF.